Sequencing of this T cell receptor beta chain was carried out in a study of T cells in Graves' hyperthyroidism and ophthalmopathy (dated by TCRdb to between 2018 and 2021). Regarding the research as a whole: Peripheral blood was collected at initial diagnosis, before any treatment. TCR V-J signatures able to tell the groups apart were searched for in a discovery cohort of about a hundred patients, of whom over 40 had Graves' ophthalmopathy and about 55 had stable Graves' hyperthyroidism. An independent validation cohort of around 19 hyperthyroidism patients and approximately 16 patients who later progressed to ophthalmopathy tested prospective prediction of ophthalmopathy. The approximately 90 discovery patients were divided at random into training and test sets in a 7:3 ratio. In about 6 Graves' hyperthyroidism patients, the study also compared T-cell repertoires from thyroid tissue with T-cell repertoires from blood. Following sampling, methimazole starting at 30 mg daily was given to hyperthyroidism patients, and high-dose intravenous methylprednisolone was given to ophthalmopathy patients. The paper describes TCR Vbeta CDR3 sequencing of 140 or so peripheral blood samples, made up of about 41 ophthalmopathy patients, 70 to 75 hyperthyroidism patients and 17 progressor patients. The research as a whole found: No statistical method was used to set the sample size in advance, and investigators knew the group allocation. A model built on a 13 V-J signature distinguished ophthalmopathy from stable hyperthyroidism, reaching 85% to 90% sensitivity and around 81% specificity in cross-validation and 80%/75% in testing. In validation, progression to ophthalmopathy was predicted by the model with roughly 69% sensitivity and 72% to 85% specificity, a median of 6.5 months before onset. Most expanded thyroid clonotypes (frequency above 0.001) were also detected in blood, suggesting blood repertoires may reflect thyroid immune responses.

Hyperthyroidism patients were newly diagnosed, had a disease duration of under 2 months, and were aged 18 to 65 years. Exclusion was applied to patients with uncontrolled infections, other autoimmune diseases, pregnancy or lactation. Clinical symptoms, serum thyroxine and TRAb, thyroid ultrasound, and orbital computed tomography formed the basis for the diagnoses. Blood from progressor patients was drawn when they were first diagnosed with hyperthyroidism, before any ophthalmopathy symptoms appeared. Ficoll-Paque density gradient centrifugation was used to isolate PBMCs from around 10 ml of fresh peripheral blood. Progressor patients were initially diagnosed with Graves' hyperthyroidism and developed ophthalmopathy during follow-up. Trizol reagent was used to extract total RNA, and RNA quality was then checked on an Agilent 2100 Bioanalyzer. V was cut back by 4 bases and J by 0 bases, leaving a gap of 10 bases between them. The germline V gene encodes CDR1 SGDLS and CDR2 YYNGEE. The CDR3, cysteine through phenylalanine, is 15 amino acids long. CDR3 DNA only is kept here, 45 bases in frame from base 1.

This clonotype was observed a handful of times. Its binding antigen is unknown. Base qualities are not recorded, but no much larger clone differs from it by a single base. The TCR beta CDR3 regions were amplified from RNA transcripts. The first round of RT-PCR for the TCR CDR3 was performed with the HTBI primer set and the Qiagen OneStep RT-PCR kit. Libraries were constructed in a second round of multiplex PCR, after which size selection and purification were performed. The libraries were sequenced on an Illumina HiSeq2000 using paired-end 100 bp reads. In the source study's methods: SOAPnuke was used to process the raw data, with reads discarded if the reads contained adapters or uncalled bases, had a mean Phred below 15, or lacked an exact constant-primer or identifier match. COPE v1.2.5 was used to merge high-quality paired reads, and clonotypes were defined as unique nucleotide sequences. MiTCR v1.1 was used to align the clonotypes against IMGT TRBV, TRBD and TRBJ reference segments. Analysis was restricted to V-J combinations with a frequency above 0.0001, which covered about 99% of repertoires. A TCS score was defined as the ratio of F50 (clonal expansion) to E x V (chaos), with BLOSUM62-based TCRdist applied between CDR3 peptides within each V-J. Welch's t-statistics and random forest reduced fewer than 550 V-J features to 10 to 15, which were used in a naive Bayes classifier (R e1071). Using fastp trimming at Q25 and MiXCR clonotype assembly, TCRdb reanalyzed the public sequencing data and kept in-frame beta chains. Entries are consolidated by CDR3 protein sequence, retaining the most common genes and DNA. The V and J calls and clone size come from TCRdb's table, not from the authors' own analysis. Counted in this sample were around 280,000 distinct CDR3 sequences; about an eighth of them appeared once. The leading ten clones occupy 7% to 8.5% of the sample.

This chain joins TRBV9 to TRBJ2-2, with the D segment identity uncertain. This clonotype originated in a woman in her 30s with Graves' hyperthyroidism that later progressed to Graves' ophthalmopathy. The sample taken for sequencing was blood. DNA sequence: TGTGCCAGCAGCATCCGGGCCTCGAACACCGGGGAGCTGTTTTTT. Protein translation: CASSIRASNTGELFF.